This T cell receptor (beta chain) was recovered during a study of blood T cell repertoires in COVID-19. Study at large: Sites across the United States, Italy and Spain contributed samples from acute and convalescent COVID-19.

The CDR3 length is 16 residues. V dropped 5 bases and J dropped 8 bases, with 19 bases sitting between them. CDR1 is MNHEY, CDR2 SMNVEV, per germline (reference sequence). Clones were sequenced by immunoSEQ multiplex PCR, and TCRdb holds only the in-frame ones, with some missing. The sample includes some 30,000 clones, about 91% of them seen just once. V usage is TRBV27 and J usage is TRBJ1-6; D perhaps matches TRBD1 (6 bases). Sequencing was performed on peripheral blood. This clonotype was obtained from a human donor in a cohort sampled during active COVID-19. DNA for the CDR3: TGTGCCAGCAGTCCCCCGGGGGGCAAGAAGGATTCACCCCTCCACTTT. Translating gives CASSPPGGKKDSPLHF.